The present TCR beta chain was sequenced within a study of blood T cells in healthy people across ages. Findings and limits, study-wide: Long-lived donors carried more naive CD4+ cells and greater diversity than aged donors. Unsorted PBMC input precluded a conclusive naive versus antigen-experienced comparison. The fall in TCR beta diversity per million T cells was roughly linear with age. It was held that the diversity estimates obtained from one million T cells were underestimates.

Next came a second PCR, run for about 7 to 12 cycles, which used a sample-barcoded 5' primer along with a J-beta primer mix. TCRdb re-called the 5' RACE reads with MiXCR, one entry per CDR3 protein. The data show over a million distinct CDR3 sequences, approximately 39% seen once. As concerns this clonotype: The antigen is unknown.

Trimming left V 6 bases short and J 0 bases short, with 20 bases between. Germline assignment: CDR1 MNHNY and CDR2 SVGAGI (reference sequence). This CDR3 contains 17 residues. Sample: blood. This TCR came from a young woman in good health. The chain joins TRBV6-6 to TRBJ1-2; possibly TRBD1 for D (6 bases). CDR3 residues: CASRIGWAGDSNYGYTF. For the CDR3, the DNA is TGTGCCAGCAGGATTGGGTGGGCAGGGGATTCTAACTATGGCTACACCTTC.